This T cell receptor (beta chain) was documented in a study of OX40 agonist ivuxolimab in advanced cancers. Study results and limitations: Among expanded peripheral T cells, antigen specificity went undetermined. Clonal expansion by week 6 occurred in CD4+ and CD8+ blood T cells (at 0.1 to 3.0 mg/kg). Certain nonresponding patients likewise had low normalized T-cell clonal expansion.

Trimming took off 5 bases at V and 3 bases at J, with 3 bases between the two ends. CDR3 length: 11 residues. Germline CDR1 reads KGHSH; CDR2 reads LQKENI. As to this clone: What it binds is unknown.

TCRdb's table, derived via immunoSEQ multiplex PCR, lists solely in-frame clones and lacks some. The data show about 94,000 clones, around 87% seen once. The rearrangement uses TRBV18 and TRBJ2-3; no clear D gene. The TCR originated in an adult with an advanced solid tumor such as melanoma, head and neck, liver or kidney cancer. This specimen consisted of CD4+ or CD8+ T cells sorted from blood, obtained in a trial of the OX40 agonist ivuxolimab. CDR3 region: CASSATDTQYF. The CDR3 nucleotides are TGTGCCAGCTCAGCGACAGATACGCAGTATTTT.